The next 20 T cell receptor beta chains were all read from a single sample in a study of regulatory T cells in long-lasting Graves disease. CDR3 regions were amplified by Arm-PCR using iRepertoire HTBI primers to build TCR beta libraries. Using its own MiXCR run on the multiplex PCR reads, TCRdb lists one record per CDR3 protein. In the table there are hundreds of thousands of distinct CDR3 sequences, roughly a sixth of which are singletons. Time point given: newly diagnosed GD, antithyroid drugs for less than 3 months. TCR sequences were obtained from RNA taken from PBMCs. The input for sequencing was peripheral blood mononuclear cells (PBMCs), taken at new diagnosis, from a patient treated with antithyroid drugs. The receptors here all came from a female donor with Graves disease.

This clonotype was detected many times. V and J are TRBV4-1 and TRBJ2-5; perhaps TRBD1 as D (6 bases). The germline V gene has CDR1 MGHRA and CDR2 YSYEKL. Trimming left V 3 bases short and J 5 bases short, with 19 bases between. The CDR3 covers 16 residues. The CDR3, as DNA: TGCGCCAGCAGCCACCCCCCCCCAGGGGTCGGGGAGACCCAGTACTTC. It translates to CASSHPPPGVGETQYF.

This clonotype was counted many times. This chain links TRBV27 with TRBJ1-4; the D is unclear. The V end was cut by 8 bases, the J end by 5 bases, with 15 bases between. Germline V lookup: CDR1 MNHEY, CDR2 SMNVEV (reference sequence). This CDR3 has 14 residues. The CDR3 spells CASSVTRRNEKLFF. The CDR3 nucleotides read TGTGCCAGCTCGGTGACAAGAAGAAATGAAAAACTGTTTTTT.

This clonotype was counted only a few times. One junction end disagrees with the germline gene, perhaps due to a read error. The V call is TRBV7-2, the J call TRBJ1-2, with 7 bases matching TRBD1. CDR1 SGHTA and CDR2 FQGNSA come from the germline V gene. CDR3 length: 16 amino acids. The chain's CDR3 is CAGSLGGGTAFYGYTF. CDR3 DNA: TGTGCCGGCAGCTTAGGGGGCGGGACAGCCTTTTATGGCTACACCTTC.

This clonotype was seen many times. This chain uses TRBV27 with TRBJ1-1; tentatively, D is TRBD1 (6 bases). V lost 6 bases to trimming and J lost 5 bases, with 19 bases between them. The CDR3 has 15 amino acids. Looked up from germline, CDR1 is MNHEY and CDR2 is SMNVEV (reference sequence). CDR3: CASRLYRERLTEAFF. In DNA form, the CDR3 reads TGTGCCAGCAGACTGTACAGGGAGAGGTTAACTGAAGCTTTCTTT.

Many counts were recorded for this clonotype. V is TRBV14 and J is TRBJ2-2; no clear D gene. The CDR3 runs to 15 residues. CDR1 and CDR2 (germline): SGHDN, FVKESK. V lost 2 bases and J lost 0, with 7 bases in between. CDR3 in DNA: TGTGCCAGCAGCCAATTGCTAGCGAACACCGGGGAGCTGTTTTTT. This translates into CASSQLLANTGELFF. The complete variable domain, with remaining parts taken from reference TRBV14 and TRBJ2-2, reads EAGVTQFPSHSVIEKGQTVTLRCDPISGHDNLYWYRRVMGKEIKFLLHFVKESKQDESGMPNNRFLAERTGGTYSTLKVQPAELEDSGVYFCASSQLLANTGELFFGEGSRLTVL.

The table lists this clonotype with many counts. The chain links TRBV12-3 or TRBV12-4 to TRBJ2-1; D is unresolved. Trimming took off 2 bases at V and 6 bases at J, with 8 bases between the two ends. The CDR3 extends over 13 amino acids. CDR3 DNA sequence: TGTGCCAGCAGTTTATTGGGGTTCAATGAGCAGTTCTTC. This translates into CASSLLGFNEQFF.

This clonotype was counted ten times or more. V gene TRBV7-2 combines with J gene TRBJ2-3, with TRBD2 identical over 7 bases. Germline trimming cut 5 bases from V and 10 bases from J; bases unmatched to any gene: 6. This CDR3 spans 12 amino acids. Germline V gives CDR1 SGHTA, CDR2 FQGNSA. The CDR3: CASSPTGGAQYF. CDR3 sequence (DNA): TGTGCCAGCAGCCCCACGGGGGGAGCGCAGTATTTT.

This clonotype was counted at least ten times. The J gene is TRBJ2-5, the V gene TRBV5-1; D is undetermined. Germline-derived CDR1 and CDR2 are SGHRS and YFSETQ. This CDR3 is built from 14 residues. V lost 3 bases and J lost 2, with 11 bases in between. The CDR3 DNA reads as TGCGCCAGCAGCTACCGCACAGAGCAAGAGACCCAGTACTTC. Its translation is CASSYRTEQETQYF.

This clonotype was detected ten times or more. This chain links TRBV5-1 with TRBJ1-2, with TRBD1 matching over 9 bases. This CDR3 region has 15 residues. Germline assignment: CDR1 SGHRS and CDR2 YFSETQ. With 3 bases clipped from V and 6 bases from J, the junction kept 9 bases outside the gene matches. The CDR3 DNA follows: TGCGCCAGCAGCTCCACAGGGGGCAATAAGAATGGCTACACCTTC. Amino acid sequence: CASSSTGGNKNGYTF.

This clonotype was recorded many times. CDR3 protein: CAISETGQGGDTQYF. CDR3 nucleotide sequence: TGTGCCATCAGTGAGACCGGACAGGGGGGAGATACGCAGTATTTT. V and J are TRBV10-3 and TRBJ2-3; 10 nucleotides line up with TRBD1. Germline CDR1 is ENHRY and CDR2 is SYGVKD. The CDR3 totals 15 residues. V dropped 2 bases and J dropped 5; count of bases not matched to a gene: 4.

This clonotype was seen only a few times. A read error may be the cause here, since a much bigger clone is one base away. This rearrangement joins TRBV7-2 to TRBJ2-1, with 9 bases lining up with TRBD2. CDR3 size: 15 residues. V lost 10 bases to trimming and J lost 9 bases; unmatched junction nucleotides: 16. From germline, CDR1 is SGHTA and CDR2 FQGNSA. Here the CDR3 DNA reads TGTGCCACTCGGGGGCGGGGGGGGAGGTTCGGTGAGCAGTTCTTC. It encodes CATRGRGGRFGEQFF.

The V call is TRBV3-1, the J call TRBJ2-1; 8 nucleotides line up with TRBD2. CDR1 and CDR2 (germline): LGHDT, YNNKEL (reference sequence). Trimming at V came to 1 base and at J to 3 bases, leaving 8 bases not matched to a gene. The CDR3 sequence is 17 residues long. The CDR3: CASSQGIAGTSYNEQFF. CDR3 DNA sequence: TGTGCCAGCAGCCAAGGTATAGCGGGAACGAGCTACAATGAGCAGTTCTTC.

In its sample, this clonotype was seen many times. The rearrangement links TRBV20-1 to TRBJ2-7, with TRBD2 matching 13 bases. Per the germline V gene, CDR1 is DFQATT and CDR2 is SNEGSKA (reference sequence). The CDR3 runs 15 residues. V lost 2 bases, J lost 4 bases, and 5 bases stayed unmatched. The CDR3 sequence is CSARTGLAGAYEQYF. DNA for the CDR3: TGCAGTGCTAGAACTGGACTAGCGGGGGCTTACGAGCAGTACTTC.

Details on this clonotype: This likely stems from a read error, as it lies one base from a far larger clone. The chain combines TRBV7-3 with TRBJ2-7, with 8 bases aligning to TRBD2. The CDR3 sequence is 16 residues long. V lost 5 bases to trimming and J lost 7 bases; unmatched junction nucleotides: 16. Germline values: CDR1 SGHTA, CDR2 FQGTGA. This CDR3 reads CASSPAGGAAYNEQYF. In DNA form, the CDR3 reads TGTGCCAGCAGCCCGGCCGGGGGGGCCGCCTACAATGAGCAGTACTTC.

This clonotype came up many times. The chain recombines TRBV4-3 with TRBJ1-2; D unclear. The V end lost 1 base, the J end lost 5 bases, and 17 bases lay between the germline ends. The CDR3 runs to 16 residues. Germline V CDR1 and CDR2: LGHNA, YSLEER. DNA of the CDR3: TGCGCCAGCAGCCAAGTCGGCGGGAATTCGGGGTATGGCTACACCTTC. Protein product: CASSQVGGNSGYGYTF.

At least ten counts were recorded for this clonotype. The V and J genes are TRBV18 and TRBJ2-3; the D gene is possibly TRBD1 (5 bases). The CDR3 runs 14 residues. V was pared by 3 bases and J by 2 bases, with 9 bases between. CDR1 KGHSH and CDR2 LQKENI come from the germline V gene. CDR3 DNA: TGTGCCAGCTCACCCGACAGTAACACAGATACGCAGTATTTT. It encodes CASSPDSNTDTQYF.

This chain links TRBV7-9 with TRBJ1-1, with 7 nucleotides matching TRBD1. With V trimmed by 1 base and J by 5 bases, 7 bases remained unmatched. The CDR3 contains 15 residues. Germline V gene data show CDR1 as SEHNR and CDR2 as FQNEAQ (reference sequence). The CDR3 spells CASSLGTGGWTEAFF. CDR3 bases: TGTGCCAGCAGCTTAGGGACAGGCGGTTGGACTGAAGCTTTCTTT.

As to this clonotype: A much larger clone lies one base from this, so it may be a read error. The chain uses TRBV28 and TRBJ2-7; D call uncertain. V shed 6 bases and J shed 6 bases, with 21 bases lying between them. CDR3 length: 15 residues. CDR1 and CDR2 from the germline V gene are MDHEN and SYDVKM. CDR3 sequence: CASSQLVPPKLEQYF. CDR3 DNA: TGTGCCAGCAGCCAATTGGTCCCTCCGAAGCTCGAGCAGTACTTC.

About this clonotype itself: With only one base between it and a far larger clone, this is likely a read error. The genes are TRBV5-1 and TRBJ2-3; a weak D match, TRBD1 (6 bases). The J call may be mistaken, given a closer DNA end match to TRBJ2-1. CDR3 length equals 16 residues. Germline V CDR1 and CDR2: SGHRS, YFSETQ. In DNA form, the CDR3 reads TGCGCCAGCAGCTTGATTGGGGGCAAGAGCTCCTACGAGCAGTTCTTC. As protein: CASSLIGGKSSYEQFF.

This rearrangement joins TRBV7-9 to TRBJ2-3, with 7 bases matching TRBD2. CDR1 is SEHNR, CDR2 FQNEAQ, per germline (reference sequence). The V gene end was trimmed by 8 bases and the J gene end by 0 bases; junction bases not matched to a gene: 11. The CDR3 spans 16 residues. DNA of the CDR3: TGTGCCAGCCAAGCCGGGAGGTTCACTAGCACAGATACGCAGTATTTT. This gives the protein CASQAGRFTSTDTQYF. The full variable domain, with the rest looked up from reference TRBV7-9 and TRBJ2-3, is DTGVSQNPRHKITKRGQNVTFRCDPISEHNRLYWYRQTLGQGPEFLTYFQNEAQLEKSRLLSDRFSAERPKGSFSTLEIQRTEQGDSAMYLCASQAGRFTSTDTQYFGPGTRLTVL.